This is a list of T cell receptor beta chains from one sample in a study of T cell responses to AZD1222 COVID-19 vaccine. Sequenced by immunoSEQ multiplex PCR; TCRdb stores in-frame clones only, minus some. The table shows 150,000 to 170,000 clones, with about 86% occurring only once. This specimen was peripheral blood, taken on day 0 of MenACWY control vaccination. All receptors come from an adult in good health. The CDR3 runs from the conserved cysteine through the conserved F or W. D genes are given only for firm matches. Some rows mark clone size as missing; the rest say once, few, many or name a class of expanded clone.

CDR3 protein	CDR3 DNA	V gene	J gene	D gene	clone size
CASSEVWGTSYEQYF	TGCGCCAGCAGTGAGGTTTGGGGGACCTCCTACGAGCAGTACTTC	TRBV10-1	TRBJ2-7	NA	NA
CASTSYGGEIYNEQFF	TGTGCCAGCACCTCATACGGGGGGGAAATATACAATGAGCAGTTCTTC	TRBV6-6	TRBJ2-1	TRBD2	NA
CASSARDRGIYEQYF	TGTGCCAGCAGCGCAAGGGACAGGGGAATCTACGAGCAGTACTTC	TRBV7-9	TRBJ2-7	TRBD1	NA
CASSPPWRGEETQYF	TGTGCCAGCAGCCCCCCCTGGAGAGGGGAAGAGACCCAGTACTTC	TRBV7-9	TRBJ2-5	NA	NA
CASSQVNGANSGNTIYF	TGCGCCAGCAGCCAAGTTAATGGGGCAAACTCTGGAAACACCATATATTTT	TRBV4-1	TRBJ1-3	NA	NA
CASSQVAGRTHNEQFF	TGTGCCAGCAGCCAAGTGGCGGGGCGTACTCACAATGAGCAGTTCTTC	TRBV3-1/TRBV3-2	TRBJ2-1	NA	NA
CASLIAGRTDTQYF	TGTGCCAGCCTCATAGCGGGACGGACAGATACGCAGTATTTT	TRBV19	TRBJ2-3	TRBD2	NA
CASSLMEGRSEAFF	TGCGCCAGCAGCCTCATGGAAGGGAGGTCTGAAGCTTTCTTT	TRBV4-1	TRBJ1-1	NA	NA
CASSDLGTGGTEAFF	TGTGCCAGCAGTGACCTAGGGACAGGGGGCACTGAAGCTTTCTTT	TRBV25-1	TRBJ1-1	TRBD1	NA
CASSLRRGLTGELFF	TGTGCCAGCAGTTTACGCAGGGGGCTGACCGGGGAGCTGTTTTTT	TRBV27	TRBJ2-2	TRBD1	NA
CASSLSTSGGAREQFF	TGTGCCAGCAGCCTATCTACTAGCGGGGGGGCTCGAGAGCAGTTCTTC	TRBV3-1/TRBV3-2	TRBJ2-1	TRBD2	NA
CASSVYPGQLNTEAFF	TGTGCCAGCTCAGTATATCCGGGACAGTTGAACACTGAAGCTTTCTTT	TRBV18	TRBJ1-1	TRBD1	NA
CASSIGRVEAFF	TGTGCCAGTAGTATAGGACGGGTTGAAGCTTTCTTT	TRBV19	TRBJ1-1	NA	NA
CASSEKGWSTGELFF	TGTGCCAGCAGTGAAAAGGGTTGGAGCACCGGGGAGCTGTTTTTT	TRBV2	TRBJ2-2	NA	NA
CASSLSGVYEQYF	TGTGCCAGCAGTCTTAGCGGAGTCTACGAGCAGTACTTC	TRBV7-2	TRBJ2-7	NA	NA
CASKPGTGYEQYF	TGTGCCAGTAAGCCGGGGACAGGTTACGAGCAGTACTTC	TRBV19	TRBJ2-7	TRBD1	NA
CACRIPFTGELFF	TGCGCCTGCCGGATCCCATTCACCGGGGAGCTGTTTTTT	TRBV5-1	TRBJ2-2	NA	NA
CASSLVGGGAYEQYF	TGTGCCAGCAGCTTAGTGGGAGGGGGCGCCTACGAGCAGTACTTC	TRBV11-2	TRBJ2-7	NA	NA
CASRPDYNQPQHF	TGTGCCAGCAGACCCGACTACAATCAGCCCCAGCATTTT	TRBV2	TRBJ1-5	NA	few
CASSIGQGGYGYTF	TGTGCCAGTAGTATCGGACAGGGAGGCTATGGCTACACCTTC	TRBV19	TRBJ1-2	TRBD1	NA
CASSRGGSDGYTF	TGTGCCAGCAGCCGAGGAGGGTCTGACGGCTACACCTTC	TRBV3-1/TRBV3-2	TRBJ1-2	NA	NA
CASSLDQETQYF	TGCGCCAGCAGCTTGGATCAGGAGACCCAGTACTTC	TRBV5-1	TRBJ2-5	NA	NA
CASSLDYNSPLHF	TGTGCCAGCAGCTTGGACTATAATTCACCCCTCCACTTT	TRBV5-8	TRBJ1-6	NA	NA
CASSQDWGSPLHF	TGTGCCAGCAGCCAAGATTGGGGGTCACCCCTCCACTTT	TRBV3-1/TRBV3-2	TRBJ1-6	NA	once
CASSDGTSGLRYNEQFF	TGCGCCAGCAGCGACGGGACTAGCGGCCTTAGGTACAATGAGCAGTTCTTC	TRBV5-1	TRBJ2-1	TRBD2	once
CASSKPAGNTIYF	TGTGCCAGCAGCAAGCCAGCTGGAAACACCATATATTTT	TRBV21-1	TRBJ1-3	NA	NA
CASSPRTDRAGGEAFF	TGTGCCAGCAGCCCGCGGACAGACAGGGCGGGGGGTGAAGCTTTCTTT	TRBV7-2	TRBJ1-1	TRBD1	once